The text below deals with one TCR beta chain. Clones were sequenced by immunoSEQ multiplex PCR, and TCRdb holds only the in-frame ones, with some missing. The data contain 150,000 to 160,000 clones, about 79% of them singletons. This entry belongs to a study of blood T cell repertoires in COVID-19. On the study more broadly: T cells, B-cell-depleted T cells, or PBMCs supplied cDNA or gDNA.

Trimming took 2 bases from V and 14 from J; bases not matched to a gene: 11. CDR1 is SNHLY, CDR2 FYNNEI, per germline. The CDR3 totals 15 residues. The sequenced sample was peripheral blood. The rearrangement joins TRBV2 to TRBJ2-1; TRBD1 aligns across 11 bases. The source of this sequence is a woman between 45 and 60 years old with acute or convalescent COVID-19. This CDR3 is CASSELGQGARYKFF. The CDR3 bases are TGTGCCAGCAGTGAACTAGGACAGGGGGCGCGATACAAGTTCTTC.